This T cell receptor beta chain stems from a study of cytotoxic CD8 clonotypes in ibrutinib-treated CLL. At the level of the study: Enrolment comprised around twelve relapsed/refractory and approximately 16 treatment-naive patients; about 17 were IGHV unmutated. Partial responses numbered roughly 25 and complete responses 2; after a median around 70 months, roughly 15 stayed remitted and roughly twelve progressed.

Study-level results: Higher circulating CD8+ T-cell counts strongly accompanied higher baseline clonality, above age-matched healthy donors.

TCRdb's table, derived via immunoSEQ multiplex PCR, lists solely in-frame clones and lacks some. The data hold tens of thousands of clones, with 90% observed a single time. Notes on this clone: What it binds is unknown.

The CDR3 length is 13 residues. Deletions cut 4 bases from V and 4 bases from J, with 11 bases between. Germline loops: CDR1 SQVTM, CDR2 ANQGSEA. This sequence originates from a human donor with chronic lymphocytic leukemia. The material sequenced was PBMCs, taken after 12 months of ibrutinib treatment. This rearrangement joins TRBV29-1 to TRBJ1-5; D ambiguous. CDR3 sequence reads: CSVGGLDNQPQHF. CDR3 DNA: TGCAGCGTTGGCGGACTCGATAATCAGCCCCAGCATTTT. The variable domain in full, with the rest retrieved from reference TRBV29-1 and TRBJ1-5, is SAVISQKPSRDICQRGTSLTIQCQVDSQVTMMFWYRQQPGQSLTLIATANQGSEATYESGFVIDKFPISRPNLTFSTLTVSNMSPEDSSIYLCSVGGLDNQPQHFGDGTRLSIL.